The 5 T cell receptor beta chains listed next were all sequenced from one sample in a study of blood T cell repertoires in COVID-19. Measured with immunoSEQ multiplex PCR; TCRdb has only the in-frame clones, and not every one. Seen here are around 89,000 clones, approximately 88% observed once, and the top ten hold over 0.35%. Specimen: peripheral blood. The receptor set was obtained from a man in his fifties or sixties with acute or convalescent COVID-19.

The gene calls are TRBV19 and TRBJ2-3; 8 positions agree with TRBD2. The germline V gene encodes CDR1 LNHDA and CDR2 SQIVND (reference sequence). The CDR3 is made up of 16 amino acids. J gave up 2 bases and V 3 bases, and 7 bases lay outside the gene matches. Written as DNA, the CDR3 is TGTGCCAGTAGTATGATGAGCGGGAGTTCCACAGATACGCAGTATTTT. It translates to CASSMMSGSSTDTQYF.

This chain joins TRBV30 and TRBJ2-3, with 9 bases aligning to TRBD2. V dropped 0 bases and J dropped 7; count of bases not matched to a gene: 8. The CDR3 loop spans 15 amino acids. Germline V gives CDR1 GTSNPN, CDR2 SVGIG (reference sequence). The CDR3 sequence is CAWSVLRGGLNTQYF. DNA of the CDR3: TGTGCCTGGAGTGTTCTGCGGGGGGGCCTAAATACGCAGTATTTT.

This chain uses TRBV5-1 with TRBJ2-5; D not certain. The CDR3 is 16 amino acids. Trimming cost V 0 bases and J 4 bases, with 16 bases left between them. From germline, CDR1 is SGHRS and CDR2 YFSETQ. The CDR3 protein is CASSLGVAESLETQYF. CDR3 DNA: TGCGCCAGCAGCTTGGGGGTAGCCGAGTCTTTAGAGACCCAGTACTTC.

In DNA, the CDR3 is TGTGCCAGCTCAACGCAGGGGGGCCCCTACAATGAGCAGTTCTTC. Its protein product is CASSTQGGPYNEQFF. This rearrangement joins TRBV18 to TRBJ2-1; possible D gene TRBD1, 7 bases. Germline assignment: CDR1 KGHSH and CDR2 LQKENI. The CDR3 covers 15 residues. The V and J ends lost 5 bases and 2 bases respectively, with 13 bases between them.

The chain joins TRBV10-2 to TRBJ1-3; 7 bases are a match to TRBD1. The germline V gene has CDR1 WSHSY and CDR2 SAAADI. The CDR3 length is 13 residues. J gave up 5 bases and V 5 bases, and 3 bases lay outside the gene matches. The DNA for the CDR3 is TGCGCCAGCAGTATGGACAGGAGAAACACCATATATTTT. Protein product: CASSMDRRNTIYF.